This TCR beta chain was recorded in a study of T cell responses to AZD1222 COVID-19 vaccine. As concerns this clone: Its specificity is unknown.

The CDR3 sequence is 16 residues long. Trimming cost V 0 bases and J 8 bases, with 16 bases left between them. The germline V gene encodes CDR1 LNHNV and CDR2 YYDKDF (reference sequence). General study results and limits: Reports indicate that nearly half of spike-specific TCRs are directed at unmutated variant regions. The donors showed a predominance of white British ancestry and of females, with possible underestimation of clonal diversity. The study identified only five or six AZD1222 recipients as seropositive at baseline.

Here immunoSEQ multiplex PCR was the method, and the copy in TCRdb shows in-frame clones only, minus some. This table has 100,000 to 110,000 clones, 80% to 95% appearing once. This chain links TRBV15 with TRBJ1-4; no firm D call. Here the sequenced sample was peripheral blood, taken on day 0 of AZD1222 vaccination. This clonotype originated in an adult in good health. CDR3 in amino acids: CATSRDRRTGEEKLFF. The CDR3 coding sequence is TGTGCCACCAGCAGAGATCGAAGGACTGGGGAGGAAAAACTGTTTTTT. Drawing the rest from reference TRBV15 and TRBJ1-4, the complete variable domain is DAMVIQNPRYQVTQFGKPVTLSCSQTLNHNVMYWYQQKSSQAPKLLFHYYDKDFNNEADTPDNFQSRRPNTSFCFLDIRSPGLGDTAMYLCATSRDRRTGEEKLFFGSGTQLSVL.